The sequence of this T cell receptor beta chain was determined in a study of PD-1 blockade in classical Hodgkin lymphoma. Study summary: Nivolumab dosed at 3 mg/kg went to patients intravenously every 2 weeks.

Patients all relapsed after autologous stem cell transplantation, and there was variation in brentuximab vedotin exposure. Produced via immunoSEQ multiplex PCR; TCRdb's table is partial and in-frame only. The data hold some 20,000 clones, with around 80% observed a single time. This CDR3 has 13 amino acids. Germline CDR1 and CDR2: LNHDA and SQIVND (reference sequence). The chain links TRBV19 to TRBJ2-5, with D perhaps matching TRBD1 (5 bases). The J call could be wrong; TRBJ2-7 is a better fit for the DNA end. The sequence derives from a human donor with classical Hodgkin lymphoma. The sample in question was peripheral blood mononuclear cells (PBMCs), obtained before the second cycle of nivolumab. Written as DNA, the CDR3 is TGTGCCAGTAGCAAGCGACAGTACTACGAGCAGTACTTC. It encodes CASSKRQYYEQYF.